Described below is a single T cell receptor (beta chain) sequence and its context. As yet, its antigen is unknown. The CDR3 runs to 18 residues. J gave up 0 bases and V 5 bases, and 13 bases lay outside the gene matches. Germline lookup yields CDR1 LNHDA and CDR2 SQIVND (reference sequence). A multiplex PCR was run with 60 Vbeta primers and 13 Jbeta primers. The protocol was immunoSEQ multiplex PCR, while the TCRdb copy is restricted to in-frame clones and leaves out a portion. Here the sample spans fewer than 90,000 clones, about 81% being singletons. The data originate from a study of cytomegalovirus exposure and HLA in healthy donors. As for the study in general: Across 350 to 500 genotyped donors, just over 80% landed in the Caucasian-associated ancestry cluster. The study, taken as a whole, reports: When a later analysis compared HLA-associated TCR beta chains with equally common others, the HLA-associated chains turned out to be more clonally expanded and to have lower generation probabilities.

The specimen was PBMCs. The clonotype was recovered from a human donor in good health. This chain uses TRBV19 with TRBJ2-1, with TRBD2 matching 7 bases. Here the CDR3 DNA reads TGTGCCAGTAGTCTCTTCGGGGGAGCGGGGTACTCCTACAATGAGCAGTTCTTC. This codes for CASSLFGGAGYSYNEQFF.